This TCR beta chain is drawn from a study of a mutant IDH1 vaccine in newly diagnosed glioma. V was pared by 6 bases and J by 0 bases, with 12 bases between. The CDR3 covers 14 residues. Per the germline V gene, CDR1 is SGHTA and CDR2 is FQGNSA. Assay: immunoSEQ multiplex PCR; the TCRdb copy retains only in-frame clones and omits some. The table has roughly 19,000 clones, roughly 84% seen once; the top ten hold about 5%. Stated time point: baseline, week 1 (first vaccination visit). Treatment of the sample: pre-vaccination baseline after standard-of-care therapy. Tumors from donors were new WHO grade 3 or 4 IDH1-mutant astrocytomas with ATRX loss.

This clonotype originated in a man aged 35 to 55 with glioma. Sequencing was performed on PBMCs, taken from a glioma patient treated with radiotherapy, temozolomide or both. The V call is TRBV7-2, the J call TRBJ2-7; D unclear. CDR3 DNA sequence: TGTGCCAGCAGTTCGTCCGCAGTCTCCTACGAGCAGTACTTC. This gives the protein CASSSSAVSYEQYF.